The source of this T cell receptor beta chain is a study of human T cells and chemical hapten exposure. Time point meaning: patch test 2, 6 weeks after DPC sensitization. Treatment in this sample: therapeutic diphenylcyclopropenone sensitization with weekly scalp DPC. Points from the study as a whole: High-frequency TCRs, those above 1 in 1000, stayed the same after DPC sensitization. Among expanded TCRs, significantly more large CDR3 similarity clusters formed than among controls.

This clonotype was observed many times. What it binds is unknown. TCRdb analysed the RACE reads with MiXCR anew, one entry per CDR3 protein. This sample has approximately 350,000 distinct CDR3 sequences, with roughly 6.3% found just once. Germline V CDR1 and CDR2: MNHEY, SVGAGI. The CDR3 extends over 14 amino acids. V dropped 5 bases and J dropped 9; count of bases not matched to a gene: 9. The V and J genes are TRBV6-5 and TRBJ2-3; 9 bases agree with TRBD2. The source was whole blood, collected in connection with sensitization to the hapten diphenylcyclopropenone (DPC). This sequence was found in a woman younger than 30 with alopecia areata. Some clones in this sample may be carry-over from other donors' samples. CDR3 residues: CASSPRGGAGTQYF. CDR3 sequence (DNA): TGTGCCAGCAGTCCCCGCGGGGGGGCAGGGACGCAGTATTTT.